This entry lists 14 T cell receptor beta chains sequenced from one sample in a study of neurological immune-mediated disorders. TCRdb re-derived calls from the 5' RACE reads in MiXCR, one entry per CDR3 protein. The table includes 65,000 to 90,000 distinct CDR3 sequences, 10% to 13% detected once. What was sequenced was PBMCs. The receptors here all came from a man between 40 and 49 years old in good health.

This clonotype was detected many times. This chain uses TRBV7-8 with TRBJ2-7; TRBD2 agrees at 10 bases. The germline V gene has CDR1 SGHVS and CDR2 FQNEAQ. The CDR3 spans 16 residues. V lost 4 bases, J lost 6 bases, and 12 bases stayed unmatched. CDR3 protein: CASSSRRLAGPFEQYF. CDR3 bases: TGTGCCAGCAGCTCCCGTCGACTAGCGGGCCCTTTCGAGCAGTACTTC.

This clonotype was found many times. The J gene is TRBJ1-2, the V gene TRBV7-2; 8 nucleotides match TRBD1. Germline V CDR1 and CDR2: SGHTA, FQGNSA. This CDR3 comprises 14 residues. The V and J ends lost 5 bases and 7 bases, in that order; junction bases with no gene match: 9. The CDR3: CASSPDRGPFGYTF. DNA for the CDR3: TGTGCCAGCAGCCCCGACAGGGGCCCGTTTGGCTACACCTTC.

The table lists this clonotype with many counts. V is TRBV24-1 and J is TRBJ2-1; possibly TRBD1 for D (5 bases). The CDR3 is 13 residues long. The V gene's germline CDR1 is KGHDR and CDR2 SFDVKD. Trimming removed 3 bases at V and 9 bases at J, with 11 bases between. CDR3 DNA sequence: TGTGCCACCAGTGATCCCTTCCAGGGTGAGCAGTTCTTC. Residues: CATSDPFQGEQFF.

This clonotype showed up many times. V is TRBV28 and J is TRBJ1-3; TRBD1 aligns across 8 bases. With 7 bases clipped from V and 9 bases from J, the junction kept 14 bases outside the gene matches. CDR3 size: 15 residues. Germline V gene data show CDR1 as MDHEN and CDR2 as SYDVKM. In nucleotides, the CDR3 is TGTGCCAGCACCCCGGGGGACAGGAATCCCCCCACCATATATTTT. Translation gives CASTPGDRNPPTIYF.

This clonotype has ten or more counts. This sequence joins TRBV10-3 and TRBJ2-3, with D possibly TRBD2 on 7 matching bases. Germline loops: CDR1 ENHRY, CDR2 SYGVKD. Trimming removed 8 bases from V and 0 bases from J, with 15 bases in between. This CDR3 is 15 amino acids long. As DNA, the CDR3 is TGTGCCATCGCGACGGGGGGCCATAGCACAGATACGCAGTATTTT. Residues: CAIATGGHSTDTQYF.

This clonotype was detected many times. The chain couples TRBV5-1 to TRBJ2-1; D is possibly TRBD1 (5 bases). The V and J ends lost 0 bases and 6 bases respectively, with 13 bases between them. The CDR3 runs to 15 residues. The germline gives CDR1 SGHRS, CDR2 YFSETQ. CDR3 nucleotide sequence: TGCGCCAGCAGCTTGGAGGGGTTTTGGGGCAATGAGCAGTTCTTC. Its protein product is CASSLEGFWGNEQFF.

This clonotype occurred many times. The chain combines TRBV11-2 with TRBJ2-3; D may correspond to TRBD1 or TRBD2 (6 bases each). V was shortened by 1 base and J by 1 base, with 12 bases between the two germline ends. Germline values: CDR1 SGHAT, CDR2 FQNNGV. This CDR3 comprises 16 residues. In DNA, the CDR3 is TGTGCCAGCAGCTTAGGAGGGGGGTGGGGCACAGATACGCAGTATTTT. It is translated as CASSLGGGWGTDTQYF.

This clonotype was seen at least ten times. The chain employs TRBV7-9 and TRBJ2-2, with TRBD2 matching over 8 bases. V dropped 4 bases and J dropped 5; count of bases not matched to a gene: 9. This CDR3 has 16 residues. The germline gives CDR1 SEHNR, CDR2 FQNEAQ (reference sequence). In DNA, the CDR3 is TGTGCCAGCAGCTCCCTCGGGGGGGTAACTACCGGGGAGCTGTTTTTT. Amino acids: CASSSLGGVTTGELFF.

This clonotype came up many times. J is TRBJ1-4 and V is TRBV12-3 or TRBV12-4; D uncertain. Trimming removed 1 base from V and 7 bases from J, with 13 bases in between. The CDR3 has 15 residues. The CDR3 sequence: CASSLGGSLSEKLFF. CDR3 nucleotides: TGTGCCAGCAGTTTAGGTGGTTCCCTAAGTGAAAAACTGTTTTTT.

There are many counts of this clonotype. The chain is built from TRBV28 and TRBJ2-3; D gene ambiguous. Per the germline V gene, CDR1 is MDHEN and CDR2 is SYDVKM. V gave up 5 bases and J gave up 1 base, with 25 bases separating them. The CDR3 length is 19 residues. The CDR3 DNA reads as TGTGCCAGCAGTCTCCCCCCGGAGTTACTAAGAATTGGCACAGATACGCAGTATTTT. This gives the protein CASSLPPELLRIGTDTQYF.

This clonotype has ten or more counts. The chain carries TRBV6-2 or TRBV6-3 and TRBJ2-6, with D perhaps TRBD1 (6 bases). Trimming took off 6 bases at V and 0 bases at J, with 15 bases between the two ends. Germline lookup yields CDR1 MNHEY and CDR2 SVGEGT. The CDR3 is 17 residues long. CDR3 in DNA: TGTGCCAGCAGCCCCACTGACAGGCCCTCTGGGGCCAACGTCCTGACTTTC. It translates to CASSPTDRPSGANVLTF.

Comment on this clonotype: Given a much more abundant clone one base away, this may be a read error. The J gene is TRBJ1-3, the V gene TRBV7-2, with D possibly matching TRBD1 (6 bases). Germline CDR1 is SGHTA and CDR2 is FQGNSA. The ends were cut back, 4 bases at V and 4 bases at J, with 8 bases in the middle. CDR3 length equals 13 residues. CDR3 in DNA: TGTACCAGCAGCTCCCAGGGGGGAAACACCATATATTTT. Translated, it gives CTSSSQGGNTIYF.

This clonotype was seen at least ten times. The genes are TRBV29-1 and TRBJ2-5; D is undetermined. This CDR3 is 13 amino acids long. Germline CDR1 and CDR2: SQVTM and ANQGSEA. Trimming stripped 6 bases from V and 0 bases from J, with 11 bases between. The CDR3 protein is CSVDSDYQETQYF. In nucleotides, the CDR3 is TGCAGCGTCGACTCGGATTACCAAGAGACCCAGTACTTC.

This clonotype has at least ten counts. This chain joins TRBV20-1 and TRBJ2-1; 9 positions match TRBD2. Trimming cost V 1 base and J 9 bases; bases outside gene matches: 34. This CDR3 contains 23 residues. Germline V gene sequence: CDR1 DFQATT, CDR2 SNEGSKA (reference sequence). CDR3 coding DNA: TGCAGTGCTAGAGGGGGGGTCCGAGTCCCATGGTACGGTAGCGGGAGTTGGTCCGGTGAGCAGTTCTTC. Its translation is CSARGGVRVPWYGSGSWSGEQFF.